These 9 T cell receptor beta chains share one sample of origin, sequenced in a study of neoadjuvant anti-PD-1 for oral cavity cancer. Noted time point: after neoadjuvant nivolumab, at surgical resection. Produced via immunoSEQ multiplex PCR; TCRdb's table is partial and in-frame only. The sample lists 8,300 or so clones, about 67% occurring once. The specimen was PBMCs, collected after nivolumab (anti-PD-1) treatment. These receptors came from a person between 40 and 85 years old with oral cavity squamous cell carcinoma.

The genes are TRBV29-1 and TRBJ2-1; 9 nucleotides line up with TRBD1. The CDR3 is made up of 16 amino acids. V dropped 0 bases and J dropped 7; count of bases not matched to a gene: 10. The germline gives CDR1 SQVTM, CDR2 ANQGSEA. The CDR3 coding sequence is TGCAGCGTTGAAGACCTAGGGACAGGGATTAGAAATGAGCAGTTCTTC. Its protein is CSVEDLGTGIRNEQFF.

This clone turned up a few times. The CDR3 loop reads CASSSFTGAKNIQYF. The CDR3 region has the DNA TGTGCCAGCAGCTCCTTCACAGGGGCCAAAAACATTCAGTACTTC. J is TRBJ2-4 and V is TRBV6-6; perhaps TRBD1 as D (6 bases). In germline, CDR1 is MNHNY, CDR2 SVGAGI (reference sequence). Trimming removed 6 bases at V and 1 base at J, with 13 bases between. The CDR3 has 15 residues.

In DNA, the CDR3 is TGTGCCAGCAGTGAATATTTGACAGGGCTCGGGAACACTGAAGCTTTCTTT. It yields the protein CASSEYLTGLGNTEAFF. The genes are TRBV25-1 and TRBJ1-1, with 7 bases fitting TRBD1. V shed 0 bases, J shed 1 base, and the junction held 8 bases outside the gene matches. The CDR3 extends over 17 amino acids. Germline V gene lookup returns CDR1 MGHDK and CDR2 SYGVNS. The whole variable domain, remainder taken from reference TRBV25-1 and TRBJ1-1, is EADIYQTPRYLVIGTGKKITLECSQTMGHDKMYWYQQDPGMELHLIHYSYGVNSTEKGDLSSESTVSRIRTEHFPLTLESARPSHTSQYLCASSEYLTGLGNTEAFFGQGTRLTVV.

This clone is labeled as large (0.1 to 1%). The chain links TRBV4-3 to TRBJ2-1; D is possibly TRBD2 (6 bases). The CDR3 loop spans 16 amino acids. Germline V CDR1 and CDR2: LGHNA, YSLEER. V shed 3 bases and J shed 3 bases, with 15 bases lying between them. CDR3 sequence reads: CASSQSSAGGYNEQFF. CDR3 DNA sequence: TGCGCCAGCAGCCAGTCCTCAGCGGGCGGCTACAATGAGCAGTTCTTC.

This chain links TRBV7-6 with TRBJ2-2; D might be TRBD1 (6 bases). Germline V CDR1 and CDR2: SGHVS, FNYEAQ. Trimming took 2 bases from V and 6 from J, leaving 13 bases between them. The CDR3 length is 15 residues. The CDR3 spells CASSLFLGGPGELFF. Here the CDR3 DNA reads TGTGCCAGCAGCTTATTTCTAGGGGGTCCCGGGGAGCTGTTTTTT.

The V and J genes are TRBV15 and TRBJ1-6; D ambiguous. The CDR3 runs 14 residues. V lost 1 base and J lost 7, with 8 bases in between. From germline, CDR1 is LNHNV and CDR2 YYDKDF (reference sequence). CDR3 residues: CATSRGHLNSPLHF. In DNA form, the CDR3 reads TGTGCCACCAGCAGAGGACACCTCAATTCACCCCTCCACTTT.

J is TRBJ2-2 and V is TRBV19; 8 bases are shared with TRBD2. This CDR3 comprises 14 residues. CDR1 is LNHDA, CDR2 SQIVND, per germline (reference sequence). V lost 6 bases, J lost 2 bases, and 2 bases stayed unmatched. CDR3 sequence (DNA): TGTGCCAGTAGCGGGACTAGTAACACCGGGGAGCTGTTTTTT. The encoded protein is CASSGTSNTGELFF.

Only a few counts were recorded for this clone. The V and J genes are TRBV4-3 and TRBJ2-1; unclear D gene. CDR1 and CDR2 (germline): LGHNA, YSLEER. The CDR3 has 15 amino acids. Trimming took off 0 bases at V and 8 bases at J, with 14 bases between the two ends. The CDR3 here is CASSQEWVSWDEQFF. The CDR3 nucleotides read TGCGCCAGCAGCCAAGAATGGGTGAGTTGGGATGAGCAGTTCTTC.

This clone has only a few counts. The rearrangement links TRBV4-3 to TRBJ2-7, with 9 bases lining up with TRBD1. From germline, CDR1 is LGHNA and CDR2 YSLEER. J lost 1 base, V lost 0 bases, and 4 bases had no gene match. The CDR3 consists of 16 residues. Written as DNA, the CDR3 is TGCGCCAGCAGCCAAGATAGAGGGACAGGGTCCTACGAGCAGTACTTC. Residues: CASSQDRGTGSYEQYF.